This T cell receptor beta chain is drawn from a study of prognosis after radiotherapy for stage I lung cancer. This clonotype has a single count. Genomic DNA served as the source from which two-round multiplex PCR generated TCR beta CDR3 amplicons. The first round of PCR was done with primers that matched each TRBV and TRBJ gene. TCRdb passed the multiplex PCR reads through MiXCR, listing each CDR3 protein once. Among around 26,000 distinct CDR3 sequences, 46% were seen once, and the ten largest hold under 15%. The TCR comes from a donor aged 50 or older with non-small cell lung cancer. The sample here was PBMCs, taken before or after stereotactic body radiation therapy (not recorded which).

DNA for the CDR3: TGTGCCAGTAATCCCCCCGGGCTAGCTCGTTCAGATACGCAGTATTTT. It encodes CASNPPGLARSDTQYF. The J gene is TRBJ2-3, the V gene TRBV19; possibly TRBD2 for D (5 bases). Trimming cost V 7 bases and J 4 bases, with 21 bases left between them. CDR1 and CDR2 from the germline V gene are LNHDA and SQIVND (reference sequence). The CDR3 spans 16 residues.